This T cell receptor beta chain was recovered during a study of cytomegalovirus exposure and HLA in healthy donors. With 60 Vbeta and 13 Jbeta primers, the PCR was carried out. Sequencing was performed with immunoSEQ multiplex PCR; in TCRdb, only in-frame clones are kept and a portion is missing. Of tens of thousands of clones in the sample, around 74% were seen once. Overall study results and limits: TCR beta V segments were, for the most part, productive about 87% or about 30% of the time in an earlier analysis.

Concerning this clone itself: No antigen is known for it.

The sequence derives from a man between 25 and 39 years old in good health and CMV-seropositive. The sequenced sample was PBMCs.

The CDR3 DNA is TGTGCCAGCAGTTACTCAGGCGGGGGGGACGAGCAGTACTTC. It translates to CASSYSGGGDEQYF. The chain is built from TRBV6-5 and TRBJ2-5; 9 nucleotides agree with TRBD2. The J call may be wrong; the DNA end is better matched by TRBJ2-7. Germline CDR1 MNHEY, CDR2 SVGAGI. The CDR3 is made up of 14 amino acids.